A single sample is the source of the 11 T cell receptor beta chains below, sequenced in a study of blood T cell repertoires in COVID-19 (dated by TCRdb to 2018 to 2021). Receptor amplification or capture employed the immunoSEQ multiplex PCR assay. TCRdb provides this immuneACCESS table in a form limited to in-frame rearrangements. Some clones are lacking; in checked studies, under half of them reflect an unresolved V gene, and why the rest are absent is not known. The sample profile shows 100,000 or so clones; about 87% of them were found once. The top ten clonotypes cover roughly 11% of the sample. Sequenced material: peripheral blood. The source is a woman in her twenties or thirties with acute or convalescent COVID-19.

A remark on this clone: A junction end diverges from the germline sequence, so it may reflect a read error. This chain joins TRBV28 and TRBJ2-7; TRBD1 aligns across 8 bases. CDR3 length: 15 amino acids. Germline V gives CDR1 MDHEN, CDR2 SYDVKM. CDR3 nucleotide sequence: TGTGCCAGCAGTCGACCGGGACAGGCCCTCTACGGGCAGTACTTC. It is translated as CASSRPGQALYGQYF.

The CDR3 here is CSGGNYGYTF. The DNA of the CDR3 is TGCAGTGGAGGCAACTATGGCTACACCTTC. This chain joins TRBV20-1 and TRBJ1-2; D remains unclear. This CDR3 contains 10 residues. Germline CDR1 and CDR2: DFQATT and SNEGSKA (reference sequence). V was trimmed by 7 bases and J by 2 bases, leaving 5 bases between them.

The V gene is TRBV13, the J gene TRBJ1-2, with TRBD1 as a possible D gene (5 bases). Germline V gene lookup returns CDR1 PRHDT and CDR2 FYEKMQ (reference sequence). Trimming took off 0 bases at V and 3 bases at J, with 11 bases between the two ends. This CDR3 is built from 15 residues. The DNA of the CDR3 is TGTGCCAGCAGCTTAGGCCTAGGGGCTGACTATGGCTACACCTTC. It is translated as CASSLGLGADYGYTF.

The chain carries TRBV11-3 and TRBJ1-3; weak D call: TRBD1 (5 bases). There are 14 residues in the CDR3. CDR1 and CDR2 (germline): SGHNT, YENEEA. Trimming removed 5 bases at V and 7 bases at J, with 15 bases between. CDR3 sequence reads: CASSLYGTSNTIYF. The CDR3 nucleotides are TGTGCCAGCAGCCTCTACGGGACTTCGAACACCATATATTTT.

The genes are TRBV19 and TRBJ2-7, with D tentatively TRBD1 (6 bases). The V end lost 4 bases, the J end lost 7 bases, and 14 bases lay between the germline ends. The CDR3 sequence is 13 residues long. Germline CDR1 reads LNHDA; CDR2 reads SQIVND (reference sequence). The CDR3 region has the DNA TGTGCCAGTAGTACAGGGGTCCCAGGGGAGCAGTACTTC. Protein: CASSTGVPGEQYF.

The CDR3 DNA follows: TGTGCCGTACATGGAAGCGCTGAAGCTTTCTTT. It encodes CAVHGSAEAFF. The gene calls are TRBV27 and TRBJ1-1; D is ambiguous. Germline lookup yields CDR1 MNHEY and CDR2 SMNVEV (reference sequence). The CDR3 totals 11 residues. The V end lost 11 bases, the J end lost 6 bases, and 13 bases lay between the germline ends.

The V gene is TRBV18, the J gene TRBJ1-1; 7 bases are shared with TRBD1. CDR1 is KGHSH and CDR2 is LQKENI in the germline V gene. Trimming removed 6 bases from V and 4 bases from J; junction bases left unmatched: 5. The CDR3 consists of 13 residues. In nucleotides, the CDR3 is TGTGCCAGCTCCTCGACAGGGAGCACTGAAGCTTTCTTT. Translated: CASSSTGSTEAFF.

The chain uses TRBV9 and TRBJ2-2, with TRBD1 identical over 9 bases. V gave up 3 bases and J gave up 2 bases; unmatched junction bases: 5. This CDR3 region has 16 residues. From germline, CDR1 is SGDLS and CDR2 YYNGEE. The chain's CDR3 is CASSERTGVNTGELFF. CDR3 bases: TGTGCCAGCAGCGAACGGACAGGGGTAAACACCGGGGAGCTGTTTTTT.

V and J are TRBV13 and TRBJ2-7, with 8 bases lining up with TRBD1. CDR3 size: 12 residues. V shed 4 bases and J 6 bases; nucleotides not matched to a gene: 2. Looked up from germline, CDR1 is PRHDT and CDR2 is FYEKMQ (reference sequence). CDR3 sequence (DNA): TGTGCCAGCAGCTGGACAGGGTCCGAGCAGTACTTC. Encoded protein: CASSWTGSEQYF. Using reference TRBV13 and TRBJ2-7 for the parts outside the CDR3, the full variable domain is AAGVIQSPRHLIKEKRETATLKCYPIPRHDTVYWYQQGPGQDPQFLISFYEKMQSDKGSIPDRFSAQQFSDYHSELNMSSLELGDSALYFCASSWTGSEQYFGPGTRLTVT.

The V call is TRBV7-6, the J call TRBJ1-1, with D perhaps matching TRBD1 (5 bases). Germline values: CDR1 SGHVS, CDR2 FNYEAQ. The CDR3 runs 13 residues. V shed 5 bases and J shed 1 base, with 8 bases lying between them. CDR3 nucleotide sequence: TGTGCCAGCAGCATTGACAGGAACACTGAAGCTTTCTTT. This translates into CASSIDRNTEAFF.

The rearrangement joins TRBV29-1 to TRBJ1-5; the D gene is possibly TRBD1 (6 bases). This CDR3 has 13 residues. In germline, CDR1 is SQVTM, CDR2 ANQGSEA. Trimming cost V 7 bases and J 7 bases, with 17 bases left between them. The CDR3: CSARTAVGQPQHF. DNA of the CDR3: TGCAGCGCCCGGACAGCCGTGGGCCAGCCCCAGCATTTT.